The entry below describes one T cell receptor (beta chain). One junction end disagrees with the germline gene, perhaps due to a read error. This entry comes from a study of blood T cell repertoires in COVID-19. About the study: Acute and convalescent COVID-19 samples came from the United States, Italy and Spain. PBMCs, B-cell-depleted T cells, or T cells provided the cDNA or gDNA that made up the material.

In the authors' methods: Reference gene primer amplification in the assay estimated nucleated cell counts. The data were produced by immunoSEQ multiplex PCR, yet TCRdb's version contains in-frame clones alone and is incomplete. V and J calls and clone size are given by that table; D and trimming were obtained from the DNA. The sample yields some 99,000 clones, about 90% seen once. The source of this sequence is a man between 65 and 79 years old with acute or convalescent COVID-19. Sequencing was carried out using peripheral blood.

CDR3 sequence reads: CASREDRGRGDTEAFF. The CDR3, as DNA: TGTGCCAGCAGAGAAGACAGGGGGCGCGGGGACACTGAAGCTTTCTTT. This chain uses TRBV6-1 with TRBJ1-1; the match to TRBD1 covers 10 bases. The CDR3 runs to 16 residues. The germline V gene encodes CDR1 MNHNS and CDR2 SASEGT.